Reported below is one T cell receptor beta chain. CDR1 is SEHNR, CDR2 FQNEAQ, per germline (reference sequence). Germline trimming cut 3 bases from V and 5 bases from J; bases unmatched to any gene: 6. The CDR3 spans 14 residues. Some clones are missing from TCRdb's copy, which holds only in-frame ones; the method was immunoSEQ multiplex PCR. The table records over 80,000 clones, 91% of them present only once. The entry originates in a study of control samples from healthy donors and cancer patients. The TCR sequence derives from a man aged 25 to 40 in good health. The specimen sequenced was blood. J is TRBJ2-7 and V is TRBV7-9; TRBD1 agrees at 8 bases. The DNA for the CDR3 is TGTGCCAGCAGCTTTCGACAGGGGTTCAACGAGCAGTACTTC. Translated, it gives CASSFRQGFNEQYF.